This T cell receptor beta chain stems from a study of T cell responses to AZD1222 COVID-19 vaccine. The CDR3 consists of 14 residues. From germline, CDR1 is SGHDN and CDR2 FVKESK. Trimming removed 0 bases at V and 6 bases at J, with 11 bases between. Only one count was recorded for this clone. Profiling relied on immunoSEQ multiplex PCR, and the TCRdb table lists in-frame clones only, not all of them. This table has roughly 150,000 clones, approximately 89% appearing once. The material sequenced was peripheral blood, taken on day 0 of AZD1222 vaccination. The receptor comes from an adult in good health. This chain links TRBV14 with TRBJ1-1, with D unclear. CDR3: CASSQEAQPSEAFF. The CDR3 DNA sequence: TGTGCCAGCAGCCAAGAGGCCCAACCCTCTGAAGCTTTCTTT.